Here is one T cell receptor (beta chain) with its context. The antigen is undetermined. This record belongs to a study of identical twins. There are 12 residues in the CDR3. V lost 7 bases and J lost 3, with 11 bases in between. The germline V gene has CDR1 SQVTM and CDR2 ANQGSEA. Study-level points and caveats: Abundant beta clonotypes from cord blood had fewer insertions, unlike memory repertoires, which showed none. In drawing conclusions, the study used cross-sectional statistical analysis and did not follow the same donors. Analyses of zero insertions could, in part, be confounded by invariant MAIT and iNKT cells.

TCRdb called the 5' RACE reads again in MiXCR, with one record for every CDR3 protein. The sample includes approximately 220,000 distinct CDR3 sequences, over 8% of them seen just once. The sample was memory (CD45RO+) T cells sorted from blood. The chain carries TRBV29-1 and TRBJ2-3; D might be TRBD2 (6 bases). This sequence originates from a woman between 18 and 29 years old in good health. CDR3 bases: TGCAGCGGAACGGAGGGTACAGATACGCAGTATTTT. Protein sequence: CSGTEGTDTQYF.